This TCR beta chain emerged from a study of identical twins. Findings and limits, study-wide: Where out-of-frame alpha sequences were twin-shared, they showed excess low generation probability. Insertions were reduced in abundant cord blood beta clonotypes but not in memory repertoires.

The sample holds many counts of this clonotype. Its antigen is still unknown. A universal primer site was incorporated via template switching, and the cDNA contained unique molecular identifiers. TCRdb redid the calling of the 5' RACE reads with MiXCR, one entry per CDR3 protein. Of under 1 million distinct CDR3 sequences in the sample, roughly an eighth were seen once. The CDR3 sequence is 15 residues long. The junction had 9 bases not matched to a gene; V was cut back by 3 bases and J by 6 bases. CDR1 and CDR2 (germline): SGHRS, YFSETQ. The donor group consisted entirely of healthy Caucasians. This sample also belongs to another study, concerning yellow fever vaccine responses in identical twins.

The chain carries TRBV5-1 and TRBJ2-3; TRBD1 matches 8 bases. The sequenced material came from PBMCs. This sequence originates from a woman aged 18-30 years in good health. This CDR3 reads CASSSSRQGADTQYF. CDR3 nucleotide sequence: TGCGCCAGCAGCTCAAGTCGTCAGGGGGCCGATACGCAGTATTTT.